The rows below give T cell receptor beta chains drawn from one sample of a study of identifying expanded T cells in peripheral blood. Method: immunoSEQ multiplex PCR; TCRdb's copy keeps in-frame clones and lacks some. Seen here are approximately 90,000 clones, approximately 85% observed once, and the top ten hold roughly 4%. Sample: blood. Receptors originate from a person between 18 and 75 years old in good health. CDR3s include the opening cysteine and the closing phenylalanine or tryptophan. Fields, in order: clone size, V gene, D gene, J gene, CDR3 protein, CDR3 DNA. A D gene is named only where the DNA matches it firmly. Part of the rows lack a size; the others show once, few, many or a class for expanded clones.

NA,TRBV18,TRBD1,TRBJ2-5,CASSPGTGRLKETQYF,TGTGCCAGCTCACCAGGGACAGGGCGCCTGAAAGAGACCCAGTACTTC
NA,TRBV4-1,NA,TRBJ2-3,CASSQGANTDTQYF,TGCGCCAGCAGCCAGGGTGCCAATACAGATACGCAGTATTTT
NA,TRBV11-3,TRBD1,TRBJ1-1,CASRRTGSTEAFF,TGTGCCAGCAGGCGGACAGGGAGCACTGAAGCTTTCTTT
NA,TRBV2,NA,TRBJ1-1,CASRLRDFPNTEAFF,TGTGCCAGCAGACTCCGGGACTTCCCGAACACTGAAGCTTTCTTT
NA,TRBV10-3,NA,TRBJ2-3,CAISEGASTDTQYF,TGTGCCATCAGTGAGGGGGCTAGCACAGATACGCAGTATTTT
NA,TRBV6-6,NA,TRBJ1-2,CASSPRNPRGYGYTF,TGTGCCAGCAGTCCACGAAACCCGAGGGGCTATGGCTACACCTTC
NA,TRBV7-8,NA,TRBJ1-5,CASSRIKGNREIQPQHF,TGTGCCAGCAGCCGCATCAAGGGAAACAGGGAGATTCAGCCCCAGCATTTT
NA,TRBV7-9,NA,TRBJ2-3,CASSLYSDTQYF,TGTGCCAGCAGCTTATACTCAGATACGCAGTATTTT
once,TRBV6-5,NA,TRBJ2-3,CASSSRERGTDTQYF,TGTGCCAGCAGTTCCAGGGAGCGAGGAACAGATACGCAGTATTTT
once,TRBV6-1,NA,TRBJ1-1,CASSEGWRAFF,TGTGCCAGCAGTGAGGGGTGGCGAGCTTTCTTT
NA,TRBV19,NA,TRBJ1-1,CASSIVGVGLNTEAFF,TGTGCCAGTAGCATAGTAGGGGTGGGTCTGAACACTGAAGCTTTCTTT
few,TRBV29-1,NA,TRBJ1-1,CSGIDTFSTEAFF,TGCAGCGGGATAGACACCTTCTCCACTGAAGCTTTCTTT
NA,TRBV11-3,TRBD1,TRBJ1-1,CASSPSDAGQTNTEAFF,TGTGCCAGCAGCCCAAGCGATGCGGGACAGACGAACACTGAAGCTTTCTTT
NA,TRBV5-1,NA,TRBJ2-2,CASSPPPALNTGELFF,TGCGCCAGCAGCCCCCCCCCGGCTCTTAACACCGGGGAGCTGTTTTTT
NA,TRBV5-1,TRBD1,TRBJ1-4,CASSLVTGGGEKLFF,TGCGCCAGCAGCTTGGTGACAGGGGGCGGAGAAAAACTGTTTTTT
few,TRBV19,NA,TRBJ1-1,CASSTGQTTEAFF,TGTGCCAGTAGTACCGGACAGACCACTGAAGCTTTCTTT
NA,TRBV6-1,NA,TRBJ1-1,CASSERAGLHTEAFF,TGTGCCAGCAGTGAAAGGGCCGGACTCCACACTGAAGCTTTCTTT
NA,TRBV6-1,NA,TRBJ1-1,CASSPRQNTEAFF,TGTGCCAGCAGTCCCCGACAGAACACTGAAGCTTTCTTT
NA,TRBV29-1,TRBD1,TRBJ2-7,CSVETGRTNEQYF,TGCAGCGTGGAGACAGGGCGGACAAACGAGCAGTACTTC
few,TRBV2,NA,TRBJ1-2,CASSEQRWGGSYTF,TGTGCCAGCAGTGAGCAGCGATGGGGAGGGAGCTACACCTTC
NA,TRBV2,NA,TRBJ1-3,CASSDYDIFPTLSSGNTIYF,TGTGCCAGCAGTGATTACGACATCTTTCCCACACTCAGCTCTGGAAACACCATATATTTT
NA,TRBV4-1,NA,TRBJ2-1,CASSQDLTIGQFF,TGCGCCAGCAGCCAAGATTTGACCATTGGGCAGTTCTTC
once,TRBV11-2,NA,TRBJ2-5,CASSPHGVGQEETQYF,TGTGCCAGCAGCCCGCACGGGGTAGGGCAAGAGGAGACCCAGTACTTC
NA,TRBV7-9,NA,TRBJ2-3,CASSLVRVQDTQYF,TGTGCCAGCAGCTTAGTCAGGGTCCAAGATACGCAGTATTTT
NA,TRBV7-9,NA,TRBJ2-7,CASPTGGLLLLGEQYF,TGTGCCAGCCCCACCGGGGGTCTACTACTCCTTGGCGAGCAGTACTTC
NA,TRBV5-6,NA,TRBJ1-1,CASSLRGGVTEAFF,TGTGCCAGCAGCTTGAGAGGGGGAGTCACTGAAGCTTTCTTT
few,TRBV5-4,NA,TRBJ1-2,CASSLDGYGYTF,TGTGCCAGCAGCTTGGACGGGTATGGCTACACCTTC
NA,TRBV10-3,NA,TRBJ1-1,CAISRGGNTEAFF,TGTGCCATCAGTAGGGGGGGGAACACTGAAGCTTTCTTT
NA,TRBV9,NA,TRBJ1-2,CASSVSSPNYGYTF,TGTGCCAGCAGCGTATCCAGTCCTAACTATGGCTACACCTTC
NA,TRBV11-1,TRBD1,TRBJ1-1,CASSLTGGTEAFF,TGTGCCAGCAGCTTGACAGGGGGCACTGAAGCTTTCTTT
NA,TRBV15,TRBD1,TRBJ1-4,CATSDREIEKLFF,TGTGCCACCAGCGACAGGGAAATTGAAAAACTGTTTTTT